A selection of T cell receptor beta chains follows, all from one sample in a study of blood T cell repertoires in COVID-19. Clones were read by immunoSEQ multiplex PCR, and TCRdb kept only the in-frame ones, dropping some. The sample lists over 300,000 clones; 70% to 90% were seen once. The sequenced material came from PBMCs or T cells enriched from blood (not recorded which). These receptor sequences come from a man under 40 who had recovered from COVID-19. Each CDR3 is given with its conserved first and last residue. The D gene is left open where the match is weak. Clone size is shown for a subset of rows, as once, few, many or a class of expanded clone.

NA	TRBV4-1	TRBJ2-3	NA	TGCGCCAGCAGCCAAGTCAGGGCAGGGGATGAAGATACGCAGTATTTT	CASSQVRAGDEDTQYF
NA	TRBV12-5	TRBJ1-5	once	TGTGCTAGTGGTTTGGACAGACAGCCCCAGCATTTT	CASGLDRQPQHF
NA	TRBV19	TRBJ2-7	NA	TGTGCCAGTAGTATCAGGGGACCGGCCTACGAGCAGTACTTC	CASSIRGPAYEQYF
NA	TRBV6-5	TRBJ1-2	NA	TGTGCCAGCAGTTACTCATGGGGAGTGGGCTACACCTTC	CASSYSWGVGYTF
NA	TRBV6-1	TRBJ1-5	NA	TGTGCCAGCAGTGAATATCGCAATCAGCCCCAGCATTTT	CASSEYRNQPQHF
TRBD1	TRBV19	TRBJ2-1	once	TGTGCCAGTAGTAGGACAGGGGGCCATGAGCAGTTCTTC	CASSRTGGHEQFF
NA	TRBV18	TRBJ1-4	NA	TGTGCCAGCTCACCAGAGCAGGGGCAGATCCATGAAAAACTGTTTTTT	CASSPEQGQIHEKLFF
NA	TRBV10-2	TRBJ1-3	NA	TGCGCCAGCAGTGAGTCTTTCAACTCTGGAAACACCATATATTTT	CASSESFNSGNTIYF
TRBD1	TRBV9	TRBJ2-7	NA	TGTGCCAGCAGCGTTACAGGGGAAGTCACCTACGAGCAGTACTTC	CASSVTGEVTYEQYF
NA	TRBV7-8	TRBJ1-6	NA	TGTGCCAGCAGCCCCCTACGGGGGGTCTCTTACAGCTCCTATAATTCACCCCTCCACTTT	CASSPLRGVSYSSYNSPLHF
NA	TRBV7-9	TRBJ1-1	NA	TGTGCCAGCAGCTTATTTGGAGGGAACACTGAAGCTTTCTTT	CASSLFGGNTEAFF
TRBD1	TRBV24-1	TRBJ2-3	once	TGTGCCACCAGTACAGGGGGCGCGGGGGATACGCAGTATTTT	CATSTGGAGDTQYF
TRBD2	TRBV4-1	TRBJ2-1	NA	TGCGCCAGCAGCCAAGTTGCGGGGGGCCGAGGGAATGAGCAGTTCTTC	CASSQVAGGRGNEQFF
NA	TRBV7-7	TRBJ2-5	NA	TGTGCTAGCAGCTTAGAACAGGGAAGGTACGAGACCCAGTACTTC	CASSLEQGRYETQYF
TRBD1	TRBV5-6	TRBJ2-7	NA	TGTGCCAGCAGCCCTGGGACAGCCTACGAGCAGTACTTC	CASSPGTAYEQYF
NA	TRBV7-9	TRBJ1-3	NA	TGTGCCAGCAGCTTAGAGGCGGGAGGAGGAAACACCATATATTTT	CASSLEAGGGNTIYF
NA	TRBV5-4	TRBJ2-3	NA	TGTGCCAGCAGCCTCTCTAGCACAGATACGCAGTATTTT	CASSLSSTDTQYF
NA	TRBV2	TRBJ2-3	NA	TGTGCCAGCTCGTACTCGATGTTAGATACGCAGTATTTT	CASSYSMLDTQYF
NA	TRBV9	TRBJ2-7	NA	TGTGCCAGCAGCGTAGGTTGGGGGCCCTACGAGCAGTACTTC	CASSVGWGPYEQYF
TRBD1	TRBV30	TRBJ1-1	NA	TGTGCCGGCGACAGGGGATACACTGAAGCTTTCTTT	CAGDRGYTEAFF
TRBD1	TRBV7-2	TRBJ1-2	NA	TGTGCCAGCAGCTCGCGGACAGGGGAGGGCTACACCTTC	CASSSRTGEGYTF
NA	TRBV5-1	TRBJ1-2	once	TGCGCCAGCAGCTTGACCGCAGGGGCTAACTATGGCTACACCTTC	CASSLTAGANYGYTF
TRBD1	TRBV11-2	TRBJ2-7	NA	TGTGCCAGCAACACCCGGGACAGGGGGAACCACGAGCAGTACTTC	CASNTRDRGNHEQYF
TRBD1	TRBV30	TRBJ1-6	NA	TGTGCCTCAGGACAGGGGGCTTCGTCCTATAATTCACCCCTCCACTTT	CASGQGASSYNSPLHF
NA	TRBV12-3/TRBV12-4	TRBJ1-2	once	TGTGCCAGCAGTTTTGGCGAGGGCTATGGCTACACCTTC	CASSFGEGYGYTF
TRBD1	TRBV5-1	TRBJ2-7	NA	TGCGCCAGCAGCCGGCTGGGGGACAGGGCAAGCCACGAGCAGTACTTC	CASSRLGDRASHEQYF
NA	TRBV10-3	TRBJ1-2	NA	TGTGCCATCAGTGAACAGGCAGCTACAAGCTATGGCTACACCTTC	CAISEQAATSYGYTF
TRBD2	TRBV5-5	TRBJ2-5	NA	TGTGCCAGCAGCTTGCTTCCAGCGGGGGGAGAGACCCAGTACTTC	CASSLLPAGGETQYF
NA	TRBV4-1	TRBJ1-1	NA	TGCGCCAGCAGCCCGGGGTGGGTCGACGGTCCTGAAGCTTTCTTT	CASSPGWVDGPEAFF
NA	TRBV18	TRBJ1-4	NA	TGTGCCAGCACGATACAGAATGAAAAACTGTTTTTT	CASTIQNEKLFF
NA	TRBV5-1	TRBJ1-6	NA	TGCGCCAGCAGCTTAGGAGCCTCCTATAATTCACCCCTCCACTTT	CASSLGASYNSPLHF
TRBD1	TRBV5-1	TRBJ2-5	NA	TGCGCCAGCAGCCCCTTAGGACAGGGGGCGCGTGGATACGAGACCCAGTACTTC	CASSPLGQGARGYETQYF
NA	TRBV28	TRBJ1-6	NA	TGTGCCAGCAGTTTAGGCCCAGATAATTCACCCCTCCACTTT	CASSLGPDNSPLHF
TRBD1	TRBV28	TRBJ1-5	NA	TGTGCCGGTCGCACAGGGGGCAATCAGCCCCAGCATTTT	CAGRTGGNQPQHF
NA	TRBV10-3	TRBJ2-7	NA	TGTGCCATCAGGAAGGACAGTTACGAGCAGTACTTC	CAIRKDSYEQYF
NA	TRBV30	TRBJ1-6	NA	TGTGCCTCGAAAACAGGGACCACTTTCTATAATTCACCCCTCCACTTT	CASKTGTTFYNSPLHF
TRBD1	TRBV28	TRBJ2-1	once	TGTGCCAGCAGTTCAGCCGGGACAGGGTACAATGAGCAGTTCTTC	CASSSAGTGYNEQFF
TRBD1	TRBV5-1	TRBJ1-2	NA	TGCGCCAGCAGCGCGGACAGGGGGCACGATGGCTACACCTTC	CASSADRGHDGYTF
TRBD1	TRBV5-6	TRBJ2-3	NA	TGTGCCAGCAGCCGCTACCACCCTTGGACAGGGGCCGGGGCAGATACGCAGTATTTT	CASSRYHPWTGAGADTQYF
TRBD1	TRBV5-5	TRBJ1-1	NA	TGTGCCAGCAGCTTGGAGGCAGGGGGCGGCACTGAAGCTTTCTTT	CASSLEAGGGTEAFF
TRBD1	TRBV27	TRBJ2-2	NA	TGTGCCAGCAGCTACGGGACAGCTTCCACCGGGGAGCTGTTTTTT	CASSYGTASTGELFF
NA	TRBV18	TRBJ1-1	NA	TGTGCCAGCTCAGACGACAGGAACACTGAAGCTTTCTTT	CASSDDRNTEAFF
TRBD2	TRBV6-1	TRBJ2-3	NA	TGTGCCAGCAGTGATGGGACTAGGAAGACAGATACGCAGTATTTT	CASSDGTRKTDTQYF
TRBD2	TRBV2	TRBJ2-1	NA	TGTGCCAGCAGTTCTCAGCGGGGGGAGGGGTTCTTC	CASSSQRGEGFF
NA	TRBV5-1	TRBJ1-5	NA	TGCGCCAGCAGCTTGGACGGTTATAGCAATCAGCCCCAGCATTTT	CASSLDGYSNQPQHF
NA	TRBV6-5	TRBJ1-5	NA	TGTGCCAGCACCCAGGGACACCCAGATCAGCCCCAGCATTTT	CASTQGHPDQPQHF
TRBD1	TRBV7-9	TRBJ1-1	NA	TGTGCCAGCAGCCCCCCGGGACAGGGGGCAACTGAAGCTTTCTTT	CASSPPGQGATEAFF
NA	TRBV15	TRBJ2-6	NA	TGTGCCGTCCGGGAAGGTGGGGCCAACGTCCTGACTTTC	CAVREGGANVLTF
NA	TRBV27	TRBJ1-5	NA	TGTGCCAGCAGTTTAGTGCCAGGGCATCAGCCCCAGCATTTT	CASSLVPGHQPQHF
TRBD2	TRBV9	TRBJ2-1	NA	TGTGCCAGCAGCGCGCTAGCGGGGGGCCTAGGTGAGCAGTTCTTC	CASSALAGGLGEQFF
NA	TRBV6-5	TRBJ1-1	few	TGTGCCAGCAGTCCTTACAGGGAAGTGAACACTGAAGCTTTCTTT	CASSPYREVNTEAFF
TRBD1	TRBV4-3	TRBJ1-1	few	TGCGCCAGCAGCCAACCGGGACAGGGGGTCACTGAAGCTTTCTTT	CASSQPGQGVTEAFF
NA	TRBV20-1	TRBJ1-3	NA	TGCAGTGCTAGTGGCGGGAGCTCTGGAAACACCATATATTTT	CSASGGSSGNTIYF
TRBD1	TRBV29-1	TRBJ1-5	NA	TGCAGCGTGGGGACAGAGAATAGCAATCAGCCCCAGCATTTT	CSVGTENSNQPQHF
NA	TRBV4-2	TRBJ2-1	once	TGTGCCAGCAGCCAAGATAGGGGGGGAAATGAGCAGTTCTTC	CASSQDRGGNEQFF
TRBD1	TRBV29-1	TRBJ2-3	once	TGCAGCGTTGAGGGACAGGGTTACACAGATACGCAGTATTTT	CSVEGQGYTDTQYF
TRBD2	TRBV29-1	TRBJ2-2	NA	TGCAGCGTGGGCCTAGCGGGGGGCGGGGAGCTGTTTTTT	CSVGLAGGGELFF
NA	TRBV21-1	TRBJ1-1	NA	TGTGCCAGCAGCAACTCATCCAGTACAGTGAACACTGAAGCTTTCTTT	CASSNSSSTVNTEAFF